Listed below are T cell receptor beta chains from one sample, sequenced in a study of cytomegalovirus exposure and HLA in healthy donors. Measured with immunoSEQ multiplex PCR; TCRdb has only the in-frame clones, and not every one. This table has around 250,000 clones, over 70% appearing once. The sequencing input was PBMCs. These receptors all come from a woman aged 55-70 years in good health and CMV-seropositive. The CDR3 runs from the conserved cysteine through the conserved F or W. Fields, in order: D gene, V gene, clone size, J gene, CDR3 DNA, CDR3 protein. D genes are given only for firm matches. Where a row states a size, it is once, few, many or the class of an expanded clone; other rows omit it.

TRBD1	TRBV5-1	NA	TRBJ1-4	TGCGCCAGCCGGACAGGGAATAATGAAAAACTGTTTTTT	CASRTGNNEKLFF
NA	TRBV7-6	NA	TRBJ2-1	TGTGCCAGCAGCCCGACAGAGAGCTCCTACAATGAGCAGTTCTTC	CASSPTESSYNEQFF
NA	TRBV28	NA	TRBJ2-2	TGTGCCAGCAGTTTAAGAGGGCCCACCGGGGAGCTGTTTTTT	CASSLRGPTGELFF
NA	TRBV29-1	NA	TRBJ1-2	TGCAGCGTTGAGTCACTGGGGGCGGGCTATGGCTACACCTTC	CSVESLGAGYGYTF
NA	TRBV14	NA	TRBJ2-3	TGTGCCAGCAGCCAAGACATCACAGATACGCAGTATTTT	CASSQDITDTQYF
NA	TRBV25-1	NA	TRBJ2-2	TGTGCCAGCAGTGCAGGGAACACCGGGGAGCTGTTTTTT	CASSAGNTGELFF
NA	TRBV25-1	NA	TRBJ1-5	TGTGCCAGCAGTGGGACTTCCGATAGCAATCAGCCCCAGCATTTT	CASSGTSDSNQPQHF
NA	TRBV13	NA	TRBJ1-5	TGTGCCAGCAGCTTAGGCCGGGTGGGTCAGCCCCAGCATTTT	CASSLGRVGQPQHF
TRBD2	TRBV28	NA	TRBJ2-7	TGTGCCAGCAGTCTCCTGGGCGGGAGCCCTAACGAGCAGTACTTC	CASSLLGGSPNEQYF
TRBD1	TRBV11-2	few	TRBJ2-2	TGTGCCAGCAGCTTAGCCAGGGGGAAGGGGAACACCGGGGAGCTGTTTTTT	CASSLARGKGNTGELFF
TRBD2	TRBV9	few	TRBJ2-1	TGTGCCAGCAGCGTGGGACTAGCGGGAGGGAGCTCCTACAATGAGCAGTTCTTC	CASSVGLAGGSSYNEQFF
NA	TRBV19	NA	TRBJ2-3	TGTGCCAGTACCCTCCATGCACAGAGCACAGATACGCAGTATTTT	CASTLHAQSTDTQYF
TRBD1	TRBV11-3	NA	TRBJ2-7	TGTGCCAGCAGCTTAGGACAGGGGGCGCGAGAGCAGTACTTC	CASSLGQGAREQYF
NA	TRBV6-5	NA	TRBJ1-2	TGTGCCAGCCGCCCAACAGGGAACTATGGCTACACCTTC	CASRPTGNYGYTF
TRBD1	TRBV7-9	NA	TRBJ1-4	TGTGCCAGCAGCCCAAGACAGGGTGAACTGTTTTTT	CASSPRQGELFF
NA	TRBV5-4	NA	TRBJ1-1	TGTGCCAGCAGCTTGAGAGCTGACAGTCGAGCTTTCTTT	CASSLRADSRAFF
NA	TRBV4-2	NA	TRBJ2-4	TGTGCCAGCAGCCAAGATCGGAACATTCAGTACTTC	CASSQDRNIQYF
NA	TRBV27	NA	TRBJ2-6	TGTGCCAGCAGCCGACGGGGGGACACAAGCTCTGGGGCCAACGTCCTGACTTTC	CASSRRGDTSSGANVLTF
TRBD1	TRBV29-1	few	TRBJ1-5	TGCAGCGTCATTCCCGGGACAGGGGTGGGCCAGCCCCAGCATTTT	CSVIPGTGVGQPQHF
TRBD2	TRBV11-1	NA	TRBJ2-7	TGTGCCAGCAGCTTAAGTCCACTAGCGGGAGAGGACGAGCAGTACTTC	CASSLSPLAGEDEQYF
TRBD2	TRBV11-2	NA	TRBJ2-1	TGTGCCAGCAGCCCCATAGCGGGAGGCCACAATGAGCAGTTCTTC	CASSPIAGGHNEQFF
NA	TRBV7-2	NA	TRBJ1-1	TGTGCCAGCAGCCCCAGCTCAGGGAGGAGGACTGAAGCTTTCTTT	CASSPSSGRRTEAFF
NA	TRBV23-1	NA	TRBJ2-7	TGCGCCAGCAGTCAAGGGGAGACCCCCTACGAGCAGTACTTC	CASSQGETPYEQYF
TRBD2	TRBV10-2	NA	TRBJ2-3	TGCGCCAGCAGCATCACTAGCGGGGGCACAGATACGCAGTATTTT	CASSITSGGTDTQYF
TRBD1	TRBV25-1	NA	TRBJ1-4	TGTGCCAGCAGTCACAGGGGGCCCACAAGGGCAACTAATGAAAAACTGTTTTTT	CASSHRGPTRATNEKLFF
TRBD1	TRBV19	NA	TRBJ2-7	TGTGCCAGTAGTTCTCCACAGGGGCGCAACTCCTACGAGCAGTACTTC	CASSSPQGRNSYEQYF
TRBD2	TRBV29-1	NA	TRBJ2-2	TGCAGCGTCGAGGGACTAGCGGGAGATCACACCGGGGAGCTGTTTTTT	CSVEGLAGDHTGELFF
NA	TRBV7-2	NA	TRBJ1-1	TGTGCCAGCAGCCGAAAGGGGGGGTCGTACGCTTTCTTT	CASSRKGGSYAFF
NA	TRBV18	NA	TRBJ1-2	TGTGCCAGCTCCCCGGGACAAGGAGTCAACTATGGCTACACCTTC	CASSPGQGVNYGYTF
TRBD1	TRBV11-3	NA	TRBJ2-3	TGTGCCAGCAGCTTTGGTCGGACAGGGGTGTTAGATACGCAGTATTTT	CASSFGRTGVLDTQYF
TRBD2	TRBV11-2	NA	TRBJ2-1	TGTGCCAGCAGCTTAGAAGCGGGAGGCTGGATGAGTCAGTTCTTC	CASSLEAGGWMSQFF
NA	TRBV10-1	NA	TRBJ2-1	TGCGCCAGCGGAGGGGCGGGCAGGGACGAGCAGTTCTTC	CASGGAGRDEQFF
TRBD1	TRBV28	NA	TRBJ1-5	TGTGCCAGCAGTTTAACGCCGGGACAGGGGGAGCCCCAGCATTTT	CASSLTPGQGEPQHF
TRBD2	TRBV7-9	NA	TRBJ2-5	TGTGCCAGCAGCTTAGCTAGCGGGAGGGCCAAAGAGACCCAGTACTTC	CASSLASGRAKETQYF
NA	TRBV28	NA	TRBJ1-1	TGTGCCAGCGGGAGGTTAGGGCTGAACACTGAAGCTTTCTTT	CASGRLGLNTEAFF
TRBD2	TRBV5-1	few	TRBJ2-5	TGCGCCAGCACCCAAGGTGGGGGACTAGGGTTCCAAGAGACCCAGTACTTC	CASTQGGGLGFQETQYF
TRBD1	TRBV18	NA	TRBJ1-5	TGTGCCAGCTCACCAGAGGGGGCGAATCTACAGCCCCAGCATTTT	CASSPEGANLQPQHF
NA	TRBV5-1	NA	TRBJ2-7	TGCGCCAGCAGCACCGGGACACCCTCCTACGAGCAGTACTTC	CASSTGTPSYEQYF
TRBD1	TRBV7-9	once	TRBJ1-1	TGTTCCAGCAGCTCCCCCGCGAGACAGGGGCGAACTGAAGCTTTCTTT	CSSSSPARQGRTEAFF